Below are 23 T cell receptor beta chains sequenced from a single sample in a study of T cell repertoires in cytomegalovirus infection. MiXCR, applied by TCRdb to the reads, yields one record per CDR3 protein. This sample carries around 350,000 distinct CDR3 sequences, about a sixth of them seen once, and the ten largest clones take around 9.3%. Specimen: PBMCs. The origin of the receptors is a human donor in good health (CMV status not recorded). Some clones in this sample may be carry-over from other donors' samples.

This clonotype was counted many times. This chain connects TRBV11-2 to TRBJ2-5, with 9 bases fitting TRBD1. This CDR3 region has 16 residues. CDR1 SGHAT and CDR2 FQNNGV come from the germline V gene. Trimming removed 0 bases from V and 7 bases from J; junction bases left unmatched: 9. This CDR3 reads CASSLDYGGQGVTQYF. As DNA, the CDR3 is TGTGCCAGCAGCTTAGATTATGGGGGACAGGGTGTGACCCAGTACTTC.

This clonotype was observed a few times. The chain links TRBV7-2 to TRBJ2-5; D is undetermined. In germline, CDR1 is SGHTA, CDR2 FQGNSA. V was shortened by 3 bases and J by 7 bases, with 9 bases between the two germline ends. The CDR3 sequence is 12 residues long. The CDR3 DNA reads as TGTGCCAGCAGCTTTCTAACTGGGACCCAGTACTTC. This translates into CASSFLTGTQYF.

In this sample, this clonotype turned up a few times. The CDR3 bases are TGCAGTGCTAGAGGTGCCGGGGGAGCCAACACTGAAGCTTTCTTT. Translation: CSARGAGGANTEAFF. The genes are TRBV20-1 and TRBJ1-1; a possible D gene is TRBD1 (5 bases). The germline V gene has CDR1 DFQATT and CDR2 SNEGSKA (reference sequence). V lost 1 base and J 2 bases, leaving 14 bases between the germline ends. The CDR3 runs 15 residues.

As regards this clonotype: Possible read error: a much larger clone is one base away. The rearrangement uses TRBV6-6 and TRBJ1-5; maybe TRBD1 (5 bases). The V end was cut by 6 bases, the J end by 7 bases, with 16 bases between. Germline assignment: CDR1 MNHNY and CDR2 SVGAGI (reference sequence). This CDR3 is 14 amino acids long. CDR3 bases: TGTGCCAGCAGGGGGACGGCCAAGCCCCAGCCCCAGCATTTT. Protein sequence: CASRGTAKPQPQHF.

The genes are TRBV12-3 or TRBV12-4 and TRBJ1-1, with unresolved D. V dropped 3 bases and J dropped 1 base, with 6 bases sitting between them. This CDR3 has 13 residues. In DNA form, the CDR3 reads TGTGCCAGCAGTTTTGCAGAGAACACTGAAGCTTTCTTT. This gives the protein CASSFAENTEAFF.

This clonotype was detected a few times. The chain has TRBV7-2 and TRBJ1-1, with D unresolved. The CDR3 extends over 14 amino acids. Germline CDR1 SGHTA, CDR2 FQGNSA. V shed 6 bases and J shed 2 bases, with 13 bases lying between them. CDR3 in DNA: TGTGCCAGCAGGGAACAGCCACTCAACACTGAAGCTTTCTTT. Amino acid sequence: CASREQPLNTEAFF.

The table lists this clonotype with many counts. The gene calls are TRBV7-2 and TRBJ2-1, with D unresolved. The CDR3 runs to 15 residues. Germline CDR1 is SGHTA and CDR2 is FQGNSA. The V end was cut by 1 base, the J end by 3 bases, with 10 bases between. DNA for the CDR3: TGTGCCAGCAGCTTAGGAGCGACCTACTACAATGAGCAGTTCTTC. Translated, it gives CASSLGATYYNEQFF.

This clonotype was seen at least ten times. This chain links TRBV20-1 with TRBJ2-3, with 12 bases identical to TRBD2. Germline assignment: CDR1 DFQATT and CDR2 SNEGSKA (reference sequence). The ends lost 6 bases at V and 3 bases at J; junction bases unmatched: 4. The CDR3 has 14 amino acids. The CDR3 DNA sequence: TGCAGTGCCGGACTAGCGGGGAGGACAGATACGCAGTATTTT. This translates into CSAGLAGRTDTQYF.

This clonotype was observed many times. The chain employs TRBV7-2 and TRBJ2-3; D gene unclear. Germline V CDR1 and CDR2: SGHTA, FQGNSA. The CDR3 length is 13 residues. V was shortened by 4 bases and J by 4 bases, with 9 bases between the two germline ends. The CDR3 loop reads CASSYPAADTQYF. In DNA form, the CDR3 reads TGTGCCAGCAGCTATCCCGCCGCAGATACGCAGTATTTT.

The table lists this clonotype with a few counts. The V call is TRBV20-1, the J call TRBJ2-7, with D tentatively TRBD1 (8 bases). Looked up from germline, CDR1 is DFQATT and CDR2 is SNEGSKA (reference sequence). This CDR3 spans 14 amino acids. Deletions cut 3 bases from V and 4 bases from J, with 16 bases between. The CDR3 DNA reads TGCAGTGCTAGGAAAGGACAGGGAGGGTACGAGCAGTACTTC. Translating gives CSARKGQGGYEQYF.

V and J are TRBV20-1 and TRBJ2-3; 8 positions match TRBD2. The length of the CDR3 is 14 residues. V lost 5 bases and J lost 0; bases outside the gene matches: 4. CDR1 is DFQATT, CDR2 SNEGSKA, per germline (reference sequence). The chain's CDR3 is CSAPRLASTDTQYF. CDR3 in DNA: TGCAGTGCTCCTAGACTAGCGAGCACAGATACGCAGTATTTT.

The chain couples TRBV3-1 to TRBJ2-5; D could derive from TRBD1 or TRBD2 (6 bases each). Germline loops: CDR1 LGHDT, CDR2 YNNKEL (reference sequence). This CDR3 has 13 amino acids. V was clipped by 6 bases and J by 4 bases, with 12 bases between them. The CDR3 loop reads CASRTTGAETQYF. The CDR3 DNA reads TGTGCCAGCAGGACAACGGGGGCAGAGACCCAGTACTTC.

This rearrangement joins TRBV12-3 or TRBV12-4 to TRBJ2-2; D unclear. This CDR3 is 13 amino acids long. Trimming removed 0 bases at V and 7 bases at J, with 6 bases between. This chain's CDR3 is CASSLALVGELFF. The CDR3, as DNA: TGTGCCAGCAGTTTAGCGTTGGTCGGGGAGCTGTTTTTT.

Regarding this clonotype: This clone may be a read error of a much larger clone one base away. This sequence joins TRBV12-3 or TRBV12-4 and TRBJ2-1, with 8 bases lining up with TRBD1. The V gene end was trimmed by 6 bases and the J gene end by 4 bases; junction bases not matched to a gene: 5. The CDR3 covers 14 residues. CDR3 loop: CASSPTGEYNEQFF. The CDR3 region has the DNA TGTGCCAGCAGCCCGACAGGGGAATACAATGAGCAGTTCTTC.

This clonotype occurred a few times. One junction end disagrees with the germline gene, perhaps due to a read error. The gene calls are TRBV5-3 and TRBJ2-2; 9 nucleotides line up with TRBD1. TRBV5-3 is an ORF, with its function uncertain. The length of the CDR3 is 16 residues. The CDR3 DNA reads as TGTGCCAGCAGCTTTGGCGGGACAGGGTTCACCGGGGAGCTGTTTTTT. Encoded protein: CASSFGGTGFTGELFF.

The chain has TRBV11-2 and TRBJ2-1; D is unresolved. Germline loops: CDR1 SGHAT, CDR2 FQNNGV. The CDR3 loop spans 12 amino acids. The V gene lost 4 bases and the J gene lost 6 bases, with 7 bases spanning the gap. The CDR3 DNA sequence: TGTGCCAGCAGCTCCATCGCCAATGAGCAGTTCTTC. This encodes CASSSIANEQFF.

This clonotype was observed a handful of times. This chain joins TRBV29-1 and TRBJ2-5; no reliable D call. Trimming took 1 base from V and 5 from J, leaving 11 bases between them. This CDR3 has 13 residues. Germline V CDR1 and CDR2: SQVTM, ANQGSEA. CDR3 residues: CSVEVGGRETQYF. The CDR3 region has the DNA TGCAGCGTTGAAGTTGGCGGTAGGGAGACCCAGTACTTC.

The V gene is TRBV7-2, the J gene TRBJ1-6, with unresolved D. This CDR3 is built from 14 residues. V was shortened by 4 bases and J by 9 bases, with 13 bases between the two germline ends. Germline loops: CDR1 SGHTA, CDR2 FQGNSA. CDR3 sequence reads: CASSWGGRSSPLHF. CDR3 bases: TGTGCCAGCAGCTGGGGAGGGAGGAGTTCACCCCTCCACTTT. The whole variable domain, remainder taken from reference TRBV7-2 and TRBJ1-6, is GAGVSQSPSNKVTEKGKDVELRCDPISGHTALYWYRQSLGQGLEFLIYFQGNSAPDKSGLPSDRFSAERTGGSVSTLTIQRTQQEDSAVYLCASSWGGRSSPLHFGNGTRLTVT.

In its sample, this clonotype was seen a few times. The CDR3 loop reads CSARDLTTTSNTGELFF. In DNA, the CDR3 is TGCAGTGCTAGAGATCTCACTACTACTAGCAACACCGGGGAGCTGTTTTTT. This chain uses TRBV20-1 with TRBJ2-2, with a possible D match to TRBD2 (6 bases). The germline V gene encodes CDR1 DFQATT and CDR2 SNEGSKA (reference sequence). The germline V and J ends were trimmed by 0 bases and 2 bases, with 16 bases remaining between them. The CDR3 contains 17 residues.

The chain uses TRBV29-1 and TRBJ1-4, with D uncertain. Germline V gene lookup returns CDR1 SQVTM and CDR2 ANQGSEA. The CDR3 covers 12 residues. V lost 0 bases, J lost 3 bases, and 2 bases lay in between. The CDR3 DNA reads as TGCAGCGTTGAAGAGTCTAATGAAAAACTGTTTTTT. Translated: CSVEESNEKLFF.

The chain recombines TRBV14 with TRBJ2-5; no reliable D call. Germline-derived CDR1 and CDR2 are SGHDN and FVKESK. CDR3 size: 13 residues. The V and J ends lost 1 base and 4 bases respectively, with 7 bases between them. CDR3 in DNA: TGTGCCAGCAGCCAAGGGTTTCTAGAGACCCAGTACTTC. Encoded protein: CASSQGFLETQYF. Supplemented by reference TRBV14 and TRBJ2-5, the full variable domain reads EAGVTQFPSHSVIEKGQTVTLRCDPISGHDNLYWYRRVMGKEIKFLLHFVKESKQDESGMPNNRFLAERTGGTYSTLKVQPAELEDSGVYFCASSQGFLETQYFGPGTRLLVL.

This clonotype was recorded at least ten times. V is TRBV19 and J is TRBJ2-3; D ambiguous. This CDR3 spans 18 amino acids. V was cut by 2 bases and J by 2 bases, with 20 bases left in between. Germline V CDR1 and CDR2: LNHDA, SQIVND (reference sequence). The CDR3: CASSIFGPNIRNTDTQYF. For the CDR3, the DNA is TGTGCCAGTAGTATATTTGGCCCGAACATAAGGAACACAGATACGCAGTATTTT.

This clonotype was detected only a few times. This rearrangement joins TRBV19 to TRBJ2-1, with 10 bases that match TRBD2. The V and J ends lost 7 bases and 4 bases, in that order; junction bases with no gene match: 22. This CDR3 region has 20 residues. Germline loops: CDR1 LNHDA, CDR2 SQIVND (reference sequence). As DNA, the CDR3 is TGTGCCAGTACCGCTAGCGGGGGCGGGACTGTTTTGACCGCATACAATGAGCAGTTCTTC. Translated: CASTASGGGTVLTAYNEQFF.